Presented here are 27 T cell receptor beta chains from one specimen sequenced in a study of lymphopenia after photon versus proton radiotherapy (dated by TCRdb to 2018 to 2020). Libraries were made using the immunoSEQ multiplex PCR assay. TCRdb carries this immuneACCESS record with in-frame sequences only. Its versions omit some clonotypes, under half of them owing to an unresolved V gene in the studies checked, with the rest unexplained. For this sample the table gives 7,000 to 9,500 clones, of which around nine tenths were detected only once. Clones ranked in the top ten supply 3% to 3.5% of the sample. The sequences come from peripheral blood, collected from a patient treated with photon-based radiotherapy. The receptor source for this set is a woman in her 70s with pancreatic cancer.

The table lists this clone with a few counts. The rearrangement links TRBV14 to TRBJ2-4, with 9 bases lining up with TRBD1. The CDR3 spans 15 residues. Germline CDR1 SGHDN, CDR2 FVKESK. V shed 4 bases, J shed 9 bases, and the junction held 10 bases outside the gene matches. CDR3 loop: CASSRFGTGKSIQYF. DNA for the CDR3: TGTGCCAGCAGCCGATTCGGGACAGGGAAGAGCATTCAGTACTTC.

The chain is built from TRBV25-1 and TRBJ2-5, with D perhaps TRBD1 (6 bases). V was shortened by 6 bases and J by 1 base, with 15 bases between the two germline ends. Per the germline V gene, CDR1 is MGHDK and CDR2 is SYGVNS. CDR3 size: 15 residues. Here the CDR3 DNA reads TGTGCCAGCAGGGCCGGGACACTACTCCAAGAGACCCAGTACTTC. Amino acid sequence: CASRAGTLLQETQYF.

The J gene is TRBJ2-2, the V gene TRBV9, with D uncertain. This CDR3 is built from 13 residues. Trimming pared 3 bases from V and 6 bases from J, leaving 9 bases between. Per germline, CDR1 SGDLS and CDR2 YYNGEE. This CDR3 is CASSAPVPGELFF. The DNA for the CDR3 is TGTGCCAGCAGCGCTCCCGTACCCGGGGAGCTGTTTTTT.

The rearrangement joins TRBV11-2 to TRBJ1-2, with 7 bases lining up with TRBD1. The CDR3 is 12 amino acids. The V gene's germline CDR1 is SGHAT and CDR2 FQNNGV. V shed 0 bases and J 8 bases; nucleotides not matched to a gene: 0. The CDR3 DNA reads TGTGCCAGCAGCTTAGAACAGGGGGGCTACACCTTC. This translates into CASSLEQGGYTF. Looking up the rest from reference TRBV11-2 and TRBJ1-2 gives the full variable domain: EAGVAQSPRYKIIEKRQSVAFWCNPISGHATLYWYQQILGQGPKLLIQFQNNGVVDDSQLPKDRFSAERLKGVDSTLKIQPAKLEDSAVYLCASSLEQGGYTFGSGTRLTVV.

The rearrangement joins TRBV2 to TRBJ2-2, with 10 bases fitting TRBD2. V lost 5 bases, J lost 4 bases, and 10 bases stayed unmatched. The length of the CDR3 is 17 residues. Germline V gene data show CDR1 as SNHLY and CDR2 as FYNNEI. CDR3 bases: TGTGCCAGCAGTAAAGATTTAGCGGGAGGTGGCACCGGGGAGCTGTTTTTT. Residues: CASSKDLAGGGTGELFF.

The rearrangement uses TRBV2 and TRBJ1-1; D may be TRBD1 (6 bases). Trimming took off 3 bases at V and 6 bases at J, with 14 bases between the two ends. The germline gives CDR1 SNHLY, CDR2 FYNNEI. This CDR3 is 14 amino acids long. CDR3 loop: CASSEGHGASEAFF. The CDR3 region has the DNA TGTGCCAGCAGTGAGGGACACGGTGCCTCTGAAGCTTTCTTT.

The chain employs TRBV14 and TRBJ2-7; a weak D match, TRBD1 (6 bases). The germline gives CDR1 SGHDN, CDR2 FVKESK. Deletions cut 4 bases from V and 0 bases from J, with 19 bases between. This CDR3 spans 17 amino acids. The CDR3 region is CASSPDLTGYFSYEQYF. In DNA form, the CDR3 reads TGTGCCAGCAGCCCGGACTTAACAGGGTATTTCTCCTACGAGCAGTACTTC.

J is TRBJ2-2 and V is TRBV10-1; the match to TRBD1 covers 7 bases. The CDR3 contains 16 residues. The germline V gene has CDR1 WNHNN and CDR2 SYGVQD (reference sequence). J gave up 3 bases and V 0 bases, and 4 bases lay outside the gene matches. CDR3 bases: TGCGCCAGCAGTGAGTCTGAGGGGGCGGACACCGGGGAGCTGTTTTTT. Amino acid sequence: CASSESEGADTGELFF.

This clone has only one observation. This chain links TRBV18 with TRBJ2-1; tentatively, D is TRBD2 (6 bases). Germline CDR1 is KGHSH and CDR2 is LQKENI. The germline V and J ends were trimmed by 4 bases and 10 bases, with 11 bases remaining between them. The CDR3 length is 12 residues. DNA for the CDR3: TGTGCCAGCTCACTGCGGAGCGGGGAGCAGTTCTTC. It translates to CASSLRSGEQFF.

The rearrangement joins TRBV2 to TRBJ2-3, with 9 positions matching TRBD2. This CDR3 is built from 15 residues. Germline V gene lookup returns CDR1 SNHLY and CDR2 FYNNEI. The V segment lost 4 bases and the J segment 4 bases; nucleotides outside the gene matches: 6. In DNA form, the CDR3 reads TGTGCCAGCAGTGGGGCTAGCGGGGTCGCAGATACGCAGTATTTT. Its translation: CASSGASGVADTQYF.

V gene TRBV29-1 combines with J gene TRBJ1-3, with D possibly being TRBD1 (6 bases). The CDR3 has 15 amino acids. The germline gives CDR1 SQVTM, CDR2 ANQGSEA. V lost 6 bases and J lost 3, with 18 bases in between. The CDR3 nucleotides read TGCAGCGTCGCGCTGGGGGGGCGAAGTGGAAACACCATATATTTT. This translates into CSVALGGRSGNTIYF.

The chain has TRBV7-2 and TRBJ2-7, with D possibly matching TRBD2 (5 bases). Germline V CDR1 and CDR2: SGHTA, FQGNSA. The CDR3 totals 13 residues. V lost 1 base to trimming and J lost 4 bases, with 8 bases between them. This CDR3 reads CASSLEGLYEQYF. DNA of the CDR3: TGTGCCAGCAGCTTAGAAGGACTTTACGAGCAGTACTTC.

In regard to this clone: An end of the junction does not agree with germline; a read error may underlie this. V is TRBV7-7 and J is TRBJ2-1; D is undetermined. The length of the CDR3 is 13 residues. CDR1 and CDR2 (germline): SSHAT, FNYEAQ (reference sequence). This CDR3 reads CASSLDSYNEQFF. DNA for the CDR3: TGTGCTAGCAGCTTAGACTCCTACAATGAGCAGTTCTTC. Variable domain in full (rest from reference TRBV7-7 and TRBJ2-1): GAGVSQSPRYKVTKRGQDVTLRCDPISSHATLYWYQQALGQGPEFLTYFNYEAQPDKSGLPSDRFSAERPEGSISTLTIQRTEQRDSAMYRCASSLDSYNEQFFGPGTRLTVL.

CDR3 in DNA: TGCGCCAGCAGCCAAGGGGATTTGTTTCTGTCTGAAAGCAAGATGTTTTTT. This translates into CASSQGDLFLSESKMFF. V usage is TRBV4-1 and J usage is TRBJ1-4, with D unclear. Per germline, CDR1 MGHRA and CDR2 YSYEKL. This CDR3 region has 17 residues. V lost 1 base and J lost 15, with 27 bases in between.

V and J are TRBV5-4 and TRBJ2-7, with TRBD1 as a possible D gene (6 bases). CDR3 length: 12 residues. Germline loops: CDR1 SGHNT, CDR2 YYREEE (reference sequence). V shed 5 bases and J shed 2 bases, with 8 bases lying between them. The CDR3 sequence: CASSWDTYEQYF. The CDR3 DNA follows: TGTGCCAGCAGTTGGGACACCTACGAGCAGTACTTC.

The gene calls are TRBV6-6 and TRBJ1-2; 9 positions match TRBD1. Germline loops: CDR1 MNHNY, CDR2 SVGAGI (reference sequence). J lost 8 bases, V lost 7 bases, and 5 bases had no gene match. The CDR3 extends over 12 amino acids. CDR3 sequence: CASTTTGGGYTF. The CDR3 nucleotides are TGTGCCAGCACTACAACAGGGGGCGGCTACACCTTC.

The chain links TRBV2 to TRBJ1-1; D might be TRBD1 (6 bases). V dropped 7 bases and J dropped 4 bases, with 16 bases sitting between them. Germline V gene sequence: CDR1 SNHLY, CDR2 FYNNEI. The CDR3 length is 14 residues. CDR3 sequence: CASIAPGAATEAFF. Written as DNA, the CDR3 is TGTGCCAGCATCGCCCCGGGGGCGGCCACTGAAGCTTTCTTT.

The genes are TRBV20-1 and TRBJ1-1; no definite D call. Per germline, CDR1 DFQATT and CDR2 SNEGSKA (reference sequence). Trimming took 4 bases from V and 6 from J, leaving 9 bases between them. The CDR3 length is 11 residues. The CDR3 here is CSAKGVPEAFF. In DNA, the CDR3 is TGCAGTGCTAAGGGTGTCCCTGAAGCTTTCTTT.

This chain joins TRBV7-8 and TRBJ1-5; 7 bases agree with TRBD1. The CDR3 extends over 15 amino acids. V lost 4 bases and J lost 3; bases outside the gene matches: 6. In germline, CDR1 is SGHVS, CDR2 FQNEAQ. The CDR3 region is CASSSRDRANQPQHF. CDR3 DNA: TGTGCCAGCAGCTCGCGCGACAGGGCCAATCAGCCCCAGCATTTT.

CDR3 nucleotides: TGTGCCAGCAGCCAAGATCGGGGAGCGGAGGGAGCCCTAGCGGGAGGGATCTCCTACGAGCAGTACTTC. Translated, it gives CASSQDRGAEGALAGGISYEQYF. This chain joins TRBV14 and TRBJ2-7; TRBD2 matches 12 bases. Germline V lookup: CDR1 SGHDN, CDR2 FVKESK. J lost 0 bases, V lost 0 bases, and 21 bases had no gene match. CDR3 length equals 23 residues.

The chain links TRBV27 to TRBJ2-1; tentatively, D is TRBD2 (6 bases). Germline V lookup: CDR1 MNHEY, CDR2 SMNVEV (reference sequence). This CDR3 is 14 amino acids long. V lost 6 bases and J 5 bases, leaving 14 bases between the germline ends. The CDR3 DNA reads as TGTGCCAGCAGGGGGACTCGTTCAAACAATGAGCAGTTCTTC. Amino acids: CASRGTRSNNEQFF.

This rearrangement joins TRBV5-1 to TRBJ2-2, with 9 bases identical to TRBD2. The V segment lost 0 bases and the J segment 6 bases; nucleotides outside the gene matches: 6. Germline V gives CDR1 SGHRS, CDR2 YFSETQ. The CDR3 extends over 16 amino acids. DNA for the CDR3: TGCGCCAGCAGCTTGGTGGTAGCGGGAGCCGCCGGGGAGCTGTTTTTT. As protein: CASSLVVAGAAGELFF.

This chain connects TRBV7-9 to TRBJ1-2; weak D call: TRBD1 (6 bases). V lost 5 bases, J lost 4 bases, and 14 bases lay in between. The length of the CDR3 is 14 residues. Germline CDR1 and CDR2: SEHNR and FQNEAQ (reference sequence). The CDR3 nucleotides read TGTGCCAGCAGCCCAGACGGGGGCCTCTATGGCTACACCTTC. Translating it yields CASSPDGGLYGYTF.

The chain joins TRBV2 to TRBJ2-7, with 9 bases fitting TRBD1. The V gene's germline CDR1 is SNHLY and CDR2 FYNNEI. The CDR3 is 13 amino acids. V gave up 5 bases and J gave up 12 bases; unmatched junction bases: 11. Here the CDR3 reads CASSLSRDRETYF. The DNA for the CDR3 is TGTGCCAGCAGTCTGTCCCGGGACAGGGAGACGTACTTC.

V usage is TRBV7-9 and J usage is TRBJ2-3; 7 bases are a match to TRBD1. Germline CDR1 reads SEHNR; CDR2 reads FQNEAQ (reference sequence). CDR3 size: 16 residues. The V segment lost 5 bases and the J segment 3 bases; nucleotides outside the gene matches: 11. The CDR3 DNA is TGTGCCAGCAGCCGATCCGACAGGGCTGGGACAGATACGCAGTATTTT. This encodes CASSRSDRAGTDTQYF.

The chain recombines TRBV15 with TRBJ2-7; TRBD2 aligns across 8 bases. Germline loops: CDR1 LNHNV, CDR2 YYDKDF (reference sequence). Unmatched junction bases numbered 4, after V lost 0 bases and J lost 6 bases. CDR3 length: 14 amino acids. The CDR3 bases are TGTGCCACCAGCAGAGATCGGACTAGCTTCGAGCAGTACTTC. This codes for CATSRDRTSFEQYF.

The CDR3 DNA reads TGCGCCAGCAGCCCTGCGGGGGGGAGCAATCAGCCCCAGCATTTT. It encodes CASSPAGGSNQPQHF. The chain uses TRBV5-1 and TRBJ1-5, with D possibly matching TRBD1 (5 bases). Trimming took 4 bases from V and 1 from J, leaving 12 bases between them. Germline CDR1 reads SGHRS; CDR2 reads YFSETQ. There are 15 residues in the CDR3.